This T cell receptor beta chain was captured in a study of blood T cell repertoires in COVID-19. For the study at large: From the United States, Italy and Spain came samples of acute and convalescent COVID-19. Sample material is recorded as cDNA or gDNA derived from T cells, B-cell-depleted T cells, or PBMCs.

The ends were cut back, 0 bases at V and 2 bases at J, with 10 bases in the middle. The CDR3 runs 15 residues. In germline, CDR1 is SGDLS, CDR2 YYNGEE. Study processing details: Reference gene primer amplification gave estimated nucleated cell counts. The repertoire was sequenced with immunoSEQ multiplex PCR; TCRdb's copy has only in-frame clones and lacks some. V, J and clone size are those of that table, while D and trimming were read from the DNA. The table records over 85,000 clones, around 90% of them present only once. The sample was peripheral blood. The rearrangement joins TRBV9 to TRBJ2-3, with a possible D match to TRBD2 (5 bases). The receptor was derived from a woman older than 75 with active COVID-19. The CDR3 region is CASSVDGIFTDTQYF. The CDR3 DNA reads as TGTGCCAGCAGCGTAGACGGGATATTCACAGATACGCAGTATTTT. The full variable domain, rest sourced from reference TRBV9 and TRBJ2-3, is DSGVTQTPKHLITATGQRVTLRCSPRSGDLSVYWYQQSLDQGLQFLIQYYNGEERAKGNILERFSAQQFPDLHSELNLSSLELGDSALYFCASSVDGIFTDTQYFGPGTRLTVL.